Following are 5 T cell receptor beta chains from one sample sequenced in a study of response to subunit inactivated influenza vaccine. TCRdb independently ran MiXCR on the RT-PCR reads; one entry per CDR3 protein. The sample includes about 480,000 distinct CDR3 sequences, 25% of them seen just once. This specimen was CD4+ T cells sorted from PBMCs, taken 4 to 6 days after vaccination. The receptors here all came from a man aged 50 to 60 who received an inactivated influenza vaccine.

This clonotype has more than one count but fewer than ten. V is TRBV5-1 and J is TRBJ2-5; 10 nucleotides agree with TRBD2. This CDR3 contains 14 residues. CDR1 is SGHRS and CDR2 is YFSETQ in the germline V gene. Trimming at V came to 0 bases and at J to 5 bases, leaving 1 base not matched to a gene. Here the CDR3 reads CASSLVLAGETQYF. The CDR3 bases are TGCGCCAGCAGCTTGGTACTAGCGGGGGAGACCCAGTACTTC.

The CDR3 reads CASSLYGVSTDTQYF. The CDR3 bases are TGCGCCAGCAGCTTGTACGGAGTTAGCACAGATACGCAGTATTTT. The chain is built from TRBV5-1 and TRBJ2-3; D is undetermined. The germline V and J ends were trimmed by 1 base and 0 bases, with 9 bases remaining between them. The CDR3 totals 15 residues. CDR1 and CDR2 from the germline V gene are SGHRS and YFSETQ.

CDR3 protein: CASSLDGQRANTGELFF. In DNA, the CDR3 is TGTGCCAGCAGCTTAGACGGACAGAGAGCGAACACCGGGGAGCTGTTTTTT. The chain recombines TRBV7-9 with TRBJ2-2; tentatively, D is TRBD1 (6 bases). CDR3 length: 17 residues. Germline CDR1 SEHNR, CDR2 FQNEAQ (reference sequence). V lost 1 base, J lost 0 bases, and 12 bases lay in between.

This clonotype was detected a few times. This chain joins TRBV6-2 or TRBV6-3 and TRBJ1-1; 7 bases map to TRBD1. Losses at the gene ends were 6 bases for V and 4 bases for J; bases not matched to a gene: 5. In germline, CDR1 is MNHEY, CDR2 SVGEGT. CDR3 length: 13 residues. The CDR3 protein is CASRQGSGTEAFF. The CDR3 nucleotides are TGTGCCAGCAGACAGGGGTCGGGCACTGAAGCTTTCTTT.

This clonotype was observed a few times. The chain uses TRBV30 and TRBJ2-1; 8 nucleotides agree with TRBD2. The CDR3 spans 12 residues. CDR1 GTSNPN and CDR2 SVGIG come from the germline V gene (reference sequence). The V gene end was trimmed by 1 base and the J gene end by 13 bases; junction bases not matched to a gene: 6. The CDR3 protein is CAWSGTGGFQFF. For the CDR3, the DNA is TGTGCCTGGAGTGGAACGGGAGGGTTTCAGTTCTTC.